These 14 T cell receptor beta chains were all obtained from the same sample, sequenced in a study of cytomegalovirus exposure and HLA in healthy donors. PCR was performed using 60 Vbeta and 13 Jbeta primers. Clones were read by immunoSEQ multiplex PCR, and TCRdb kept only the in-frame ones, dropping some. The sample yields roughly 58,000 clones, about 80% seen once. Sequenced input: PBMCs. The receptors come from a woman between 40 and 55 years old in good health and CMV-seronegative.

As DNA, the CDR3 is TGTGCCACCAGGGGGGGGACAGGGAACAGCGCCTACGAGCAGTACTTC. Amino acids: CATRGGTGNSAYEQYF. The chain recombines TRBV15 with TRBJ2-7; 9 bases are a match to TRBD1. CDR3 length: 16 amino acids. CDR1 LNHNV and CDR2 YYDKDF come from the germline V gene (reference sequence). With 6 bases clipped from V and 2 bases from J, the junction kept 11 bases outside the gene matches. The full variable domain, in which reference TRBV15 and TRBJ2-7 provide the parts outside the CDR3, is DAMVIQNPRYQVTQFGKPVTLSCSQTLNHNVMYWYQQKSSQAPKLLFHYYDKDFNNEADTPDNFQSRRPNTSFCFLDIRSPGLGDTAMYLCATRGGTGNSAYEQYFGPGTRLTVT.

The chain is built from TRBV4-1 and TRBJ2-1; 11 nucleotides align to TRBD2. The CDR3 consists of 17 residues. The germline V gene has CDR1 MGHRA and CDR2 YSYEKL. J lost 7 bases, V lost 0 bases, and 8 bases had no gene match. The CDR3 bases are TGCGCCAGCAGCCAAGATCCGACGGCTAGCGGGAGGAATGAGCAGTTCTTC. Protein sequence: CASSQDPTASGRNEQFF.

V gene TRBV7-2 combines with J gene TRBJ2-7, with 10 bases that match TRBD1. The length of the CDR3 is 14 residues. Germline values: CDR1 SGHTA, CDR2 FQGNSA. V lost 3 bases, J lost 4 bases, and 3 bases stayed unmatched. CDR3 region: CASSFDRGQYEQYF. The CDR3 nucleotides read TGTGCCAGCAGCTTCGACAGGGGGCAATACGAGCAGTACTTC.

This clone has only a few counts. The chain is built from TRBV7-3 and TRBJ2-5, with D perhaps TRBD2 (7 bases). Germline V gives CDR1 SGHTA, CDR2 FQGTGA. V lost 5 bases, J lost 2 bases, and 15 bases lay in between. The CDR3 consists of 15 residues. This CDR3 reads CASSPTAGAQETQYF. The CDR3 DNA reads as TGTGCCAGCAGCCCGACCGCGGGGGCACAAGAGACCCAGTACTTC.

The rearrangement joins TRBV19 to TRBJ1-1; D call uncertain. This CDR3 region has 13 residues. CDR1 is LNHDA, CDR2 SQIVND, per germline (reference sequence). The ends were cut back, 8 bases at V and 1 base at J, with 11 bases in the middle. The CDR3 DNA follows: TGTGCCAGTTCCCCCCTCCCGAACACTGAAGCTTTCTTT. Its translation: CASSPLPNTEAFF.

This chain joins TRBV4-2 and TRBJ1-2; D ambiguous. The CDR3 spans 14 residues. Germline CDR1 reads LGHNA; CDR2 reads YNFKEQ. V was pared by 0 bases and J by 8 bases, with 13 bases between. The CDR3 DNA reads as TGTGCCAGCAGCCAAGATCGAGGGTTGGTCGGCTACACCTTC. It is translated as CASSQDRGLVGYTF.

The chain employs TRBV10-3 and TRBJ2-7; 7 bases are a match to TRBD1. The CDR3 covers 13 residues. Germline CDR1 and CDR2: ENHRY and SYGVKD. Losses at the gene ends were 6 bases for V and 2 bases for J; bases not matched to a gene: 4. The CDR3 reads CAIRGDSPYEQYF. The CDR3 coding sequence is TGTGCCATCAGGGGGGACAGCCCCTACGAGCAGTACTTC.

This clone has just a few counts. The V and J genes are TRBV25-1 and TRBJ2-1; 11 nucleotides agree with TRBD2. The CDR3 has 15 residues. CDR1 MGHDK and CDR2 SYGVNS come from the germline V gene. The trim removed 5 bases at V and 7 bases at J, leaving 7 bases unmatched. The CDR3 is CASSTSGSGSNEQFF. For the CDR3, the DNA is TGTGCCAGCAGTACTAGCGGGAGCGGGAGTAATGAGCAGTTCTTC.

The chain combines TRBV30 with TRBJ1-2, with D possibly matching TRBD1 (6 bases). Germline CDR1 GTSNPN, CDR2 SVGIG (reference sequence). V lost 4 bases to trimming and J lost 2 bases, with 11 bases between them. The CDR3 is 13 residues long. The DNA of the CDR3 is TGTGCCTGGATCGACCAGGGGAACTATGGCTACACCTTC. Its translation is CAWIDQGNYGYTF. The full variable domain, in which reference TRBV30 and TRBJ1-2 provide the parts outside the CDR3, is SQTIHQWPATLVQPVGSPLSLECTVEGTSNPNLYWYRQAAGRGLQLLFYSVGIGQISSEVPQNLSASRPQDRQFILSSKKLLLSDSGFYLCAWIDQGNYGYTFGSGTRLTVV.

The gene calls are TRBV4-3 and TRBJ1-3; D is unresolved. The germline CDR1 and CDR2 sequences are LGHNA and YSLEER. Trimming pared 0 bases from V and 3 bases from J, leaving 12 bases between. The CDR3 sequence is 16 residues long. The CDR3 sequence: CASSQDSAASGNTIYF. Written as DNA, the CDR3 is TGCGCCAGCAGCCAAGATTCCGCAGCTAGTGGAAACACCATATATTTT.

The chain carries TRBV2 and TRBJ2-6; 13 nucleotides agree with TRBD2. J lost 3 bases, V lost 5 bases, and 7 bases had no gene match. Per the germline V gene, CDR1 is SNHLY and CDR2 is FYNNEI. This CDR3 has 18 amino acids. The DNA of the CDR3 is TGTGCCAGCAGTCCGGGACTAGCGGGACCTGATGGGGCCAACGTCCTGACTTTC. It yields the protein CASSPGLAGPDGANVLTF.

The chain has TRBV10-1 and TRBJ2-3; 9 bases are a match to TRBD2. Germline CDR1 and CDR2: WNHNN and SYGVQD (reference sequence). V gave up 8 bases and J gave up 5 bases; unmatched junction bases: 11. This CDR3 has 15 amino acids. The CDR3 loop reads CASGEASGNKDTQYF. In DNA, the CDR3 is TGCGCCAGCGGAGAGGCTAGCGGGAATAAAGATACGCAGTATTTT.

This clone occurred a few times. V gene TRBV5-1 combines with J gene TRBJ2-5; D is perhaps TRBD1 (6 bases). CDR3 length equals 15 residues. V was trimmed by 2 bases and J by 4 bases, leaving 15 bases between them. The germline CDR1 and CDR2 sequences are SGHRS and YFSETQ. The chain's CDR3 is CASSFEDRRGETQYF. Here the CDR3 DNA reads TGCGCCAGCAGCTTCGAGGACAGACGGGGAGAGACCCAGTACTTC.

The rearrangement joins TRBV29-1 to TRBJ1-1; TRBD1 might be the D (5 bases). V lost 4 bases to trimming and J lost 5 bases, with 17 bases between them. The CDR3 spans 14 residues. CDR1 SQVTM and CDR2 ANQGSEA come from the germline V gene. The chain's CDR3 is CSVAPGVINTEAFF. In DNA form, the CDR3 reads TGCAGCGTTGCCCCGGGGGTAATTAATACTGAAGCTTTCTTT.